The clone carrying this T cell receptor (beta chain) was picked up a small number of times. Its matching antigen is unknown. CDR3 length: 17 residues. V shed 0 bases and J shed 7 bases, with 19 bases lying between them. Germline V gene sequence: CDR1 SGHRS, CDR2 YFSETQ. Method: immunoSEQ multiplex PCR; TCRdb's copy keeps in-frame clones and lacks some. Among about 160,000 clones listed, over 65% were seen once. This specimen comes from a study of cytotoxic CD8 clonotypes in ibrutinib-treated CLL. Overall study results and limits: With treatment, public clonotypes, which were uncommon, either contracted or remained stable.

V usage is TRBV5-1 and J usage is TRBJ1-4; the D is unclear. The specimen was PBMCs, collected after 12 months of ibrutinib treatment. The receptor was isolated from a human donor with chronic lymphocytic leukemia. This CDR3 is CASSLVGLSTGSEKLFF. The CDR3 DNA sequence: TGCGCCAGCAGCTTGGTCGGATTATCCACCGGGTCTGAAAAACTGTTTTTT.